The 9 T cell receptor beta chains reported below all come from one sample, sequenced in a study of T cells in Graves' hyperthyroidism and ophthalmopathy. TCR beta CDR3 region amplification was performed from RNA transcripts. An initial round of RT-PCR targeting the TCR CDR3 relied on the HTBI primer set. TCRdb fed the multiplex PCR reads into MiXCR, producing one record per CDR3 protein. The repertoire holds 650,000 to 800,000 distinct CDR3 sequences, 45% seen once, with about 7% in the top ten. Source material: peripheral blood or thyroid tissue (not recorded which). These receptors were taken from an adult man with Graves' disease, either hyperthyroidism or ophthalmopathy (not recorded which).

The CDR3 loop is CSGRGEQYF. The CDR3 DNA reads as TGCAGCGGACGGGGCGAGCAGTACTTC. The chain has TRBV29-1 and TRBJ2-7, with D possibly matching TRBD2 (5 bases). Germline V CDR1 and CDR2: SQVTM, ANQGSEA. The CDR3 consists of 9 residues. Trimming shortened V by 7 bases and J by 6 bases, and 7 bases separated the two germline ends.

The table lists this clonotype with a few counts. J is TRBJ1-1 and V is TRBV12-3 or TRBV12-4; D possibly corresponds to TRBD1 (6 bases). Between the trimmed V and J ends, which lost 7 bases and 4 bases, there was a span of 10 bases. The CDR3 has 12 amino acids. The chain's CDR3 is CASIQGSTEAFF. CDR3 bases: TGTGCCAGCATACAGGGTTCCACTGAAGCTTTCTTT.

This clonotype was picked up a small number of times. This rearrangement joins TRBV9 to TRBJ1-4, with no clear D. Trimming removed 0 bases at V and 6 bases at J, with 15 bases between. This CDR3 is 16 amino acids long. Germline V lookup: CDR1 SGDLS, CDR2 YYNGEE. DNA for the CDR3: TGTGCCAGCAGCGTAGGCGGTGGAGTGTCCGATGAAAAACTGTTTTTT. It specifies CASSVGGGVSDEKLFF. The whole variable domain, filled in from reference TRBV9 and TRBJ1-4, reads DSGVTQTPKHLITATGQRVTLRCSPRSGDLSVYWYQQSLDQGLQFLIQYYNGEERAKGNILERFSAQQFPDLHSELNLSSLELGDSALYFCASSVGGGVSDEKLFFGSGTQLSVL.

The CDR3 loop is CSVQRTVRGSNQPQHF. Written as DNA, the CDR3 is TGCAGCGTTCAACGGACAGTCAGGGGTAGCAATCAGCCCCAGCATTTT. The chain uses TRBV29-1 and TRBJ1-5; perhaps TRBD1 as D (6 bases). Trimming stripped 5 bases from V and 0 bases from J, with 17 bases between. The germline CDR1 and CDR2 sequences are SQVTM and ANQGSEA. This CDR3 has 16 amino acids.

The table lists this clonotype with a few counts. V and J are TRBV9 and TRBJ1-1; the D gene is possibly TRBD1 (6 bases). The ends were cut back, 0 bases at V and 3 bases at J, with 15 bases in the middle. This CDR3 is 16 amino acids long. CDR1 SGDLS and CDR2 YYNGEE come from the germline V gene. Written as DNA, the CDR3 is TGTGCCAGCAGCGTAGTGTTGAGGGGGAGGGACACTGAAGCTTTCTTT. Its translation is CASSVVLRGRDTEAFF.

V and J are TRBV19 and TRBJ1-5; D ambiguous. Trimming stripped 6 bases from V and 4 bases from J, with 10 bases between. Germline CDR1 LNHDA, CDR2 SQIVND (reference sequence). The CDR3 sequence is 13 residues long. CDR3 region: CASRYSGNQPQHF. The CDR3 coding sequence is TGTGCCAGTAGGTACTCGGGGAATCAGCCCCAGCATTTT.

This clonotype was recorded many times. The J gene is TRBJ2-7, the V gene TRBV29-1, with a tentative D call TRBD1 (5 bases). V was shortened by 6 bases and J by 6 bases, with 9 bases between the two germline ends. Germline V gives CDR1 SQVTM, CDR2 ANQGSEA. This CDR3 has 10 residues. DNA of the CDR3: TGCAGCGTCTCCCAGGGCGAGCAGTACTTC. Amino acids: CSVSQGEQYF.

CDR3 protein: CARQGAEGYTF. The DNA of the CDR3 is TGTGCCAGACAGGGGGCTGAAGGCTACACCTTC. The V call is TRBV25-1, the J call TRBJ1-2; 9 bases map to TRBD1. Germline CDR1 is MGHDK and CDR2 is SYGVNS. CDR3 length: 11 residues. V trimming: 9 bases; J trimming: 8 bases; junction bases outside the gene matches: 4.

This clonotype was found many times. The chain recombines TRBV24-1 with TRBJ1-1, with TRBD1 identical over 8 bases. V was clipped by 3 bases and J by 2 bases; unmatched bases: 4. The CDR3 is made up of 15 amino acids. Per the germline V gene, CDR1 is KGHDR and CDR2 is SFDVKD. This CDR3 is CATSDAGTGNTEAFF. The CDR3 DNA is TGTGCCACCAGTGATGCCGGGACAGGAAACACTGAAGCTTTCTTT.